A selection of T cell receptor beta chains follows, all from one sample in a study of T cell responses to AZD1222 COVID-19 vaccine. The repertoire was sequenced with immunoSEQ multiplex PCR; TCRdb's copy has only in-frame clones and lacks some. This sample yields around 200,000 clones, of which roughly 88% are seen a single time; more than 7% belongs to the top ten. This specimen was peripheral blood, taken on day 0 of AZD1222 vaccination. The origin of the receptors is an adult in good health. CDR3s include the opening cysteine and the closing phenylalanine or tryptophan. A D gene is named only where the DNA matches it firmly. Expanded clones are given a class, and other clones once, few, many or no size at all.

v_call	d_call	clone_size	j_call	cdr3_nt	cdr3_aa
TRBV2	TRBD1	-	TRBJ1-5	TGTGCCAGCAGTGAAATCGGACAGGGGCTTCAGCCCCAGCATTTT	CASSEIGQGLQPQHF
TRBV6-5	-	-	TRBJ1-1	TGTGCCAGCAGTTACTACCGGGAGAACACTGAAGCTTTCTTT	CASSYYRENTEAFF
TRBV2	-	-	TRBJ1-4	TGTGCCAGCAGTCGGACAGCGTTTAATGAAAAACTGTTTTTT	CASSRTAFNEKLFF
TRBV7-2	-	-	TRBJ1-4	TGTGCCAGCAGCTTTCATGAAAAACTGTTTTTT	CASSFHEKLFF
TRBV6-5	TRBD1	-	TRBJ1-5	TGTGCCAGCAGTCCGACAGGGGGATACAATCAGCCCCAGCATTTT	CASSPTGGYNQPQHF
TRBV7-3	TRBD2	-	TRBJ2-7	TGTGCCAGCAGCTTCTCAGCGGGGGGGCAATACGAGCAGTACTTC	CASSFSAGGQYEQYF
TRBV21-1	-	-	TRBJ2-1	TGTGCCAGCAGCAATTACGAGGGACAGGCAGGAGCGTCGGTTTACAATGAGCAGTTCTTC	CASSNYEGQAGASVYNEQFF
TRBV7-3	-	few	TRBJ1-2	TGTGCCAGCAGCTTAATTCCGGGGGACGGCTATGGCTACACCTTC	CASSLIPGDGYGYTF
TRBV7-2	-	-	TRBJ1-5	TGTGCCAGCAGCTTACAGGAGGCGAAGCCCCAGCATTTT	CASSLQEAKPQHF
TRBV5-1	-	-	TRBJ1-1	TGCGCCAGCAGCCTGGAAAGTGGGGAGACTGAAGCTTTCTTT	CASSLESGETEAFF
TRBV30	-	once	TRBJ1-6	TGTGCCTGGAGCCCCGGGGCTAATTCACCCCTCCACTTT	CAWSPGANSPLHF